This TCR beta chain was profiled in a study of T-cell memory formation after mild COVID-19. Using its own MiXCR run on the 5' RACE reads, TCRdb lists one record per CDR3 protein. The table has under 600,000 distinct CDR3 sequences, about a fifth seen once. This clonotype was seen a handful of times. Its specificity is unknown. V was cut by 6 bases and J by 5 bases, with 10 bases left in between. CDR3 length: 13 amino acids. General study findings and limits: Detection of some responders pre-infection suggested pre-existing cross-reactive memory T cells participated.

The rearrangement joins TRBV12-3 or TRBV12-4 to TRBJ2-2; tentatively, D is TRBD1 (5 bases). The sequence was collected from an adult woman who had mild COVID-19 (a few samples of this study predate the infection). Cell type and time point are not known. Sequenced: PBMCs or a T cell subset sorted from them (not recorded which). CDR3 region: CASSRQSTGELFF. CDR3 in DNA: TGTGCCAGCAGCCGACAGAGTACCGGGGAGCTGTTTTTT.